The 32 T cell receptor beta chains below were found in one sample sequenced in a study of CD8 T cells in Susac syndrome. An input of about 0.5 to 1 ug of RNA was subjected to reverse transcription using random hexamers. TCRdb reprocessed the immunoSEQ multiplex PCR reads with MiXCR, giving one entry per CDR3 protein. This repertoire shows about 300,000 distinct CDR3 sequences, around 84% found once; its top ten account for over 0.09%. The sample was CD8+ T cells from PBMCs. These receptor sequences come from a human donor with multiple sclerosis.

This CDR3 is CASRKQGAKQPQHF. The CDR3 DNA follows: TGTGCCAGCAGGAAACAGGGGGCTAAGCAGCCCCAGCATTTT. The chain links TRBV27 to TRBJ1-5; 9 bases align to TRBD1. Germline loops: CDR1 MNHEY, CDR2 SMNVEV (reference sequence). V was pared by 6 bases and J by 7 bases, with 7 bases of the junction left unmatched. This CDR3 comprises 14 residues.

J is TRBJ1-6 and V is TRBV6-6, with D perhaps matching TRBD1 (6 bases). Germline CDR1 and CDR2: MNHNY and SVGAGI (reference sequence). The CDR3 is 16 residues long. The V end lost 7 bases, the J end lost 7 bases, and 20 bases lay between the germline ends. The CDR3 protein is CASTPSGGRPNSPLHF. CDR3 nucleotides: TGTGCCAGCACCCCAAGTGGGGGCCGTCCGAATTCACCCCTCCACTTT.

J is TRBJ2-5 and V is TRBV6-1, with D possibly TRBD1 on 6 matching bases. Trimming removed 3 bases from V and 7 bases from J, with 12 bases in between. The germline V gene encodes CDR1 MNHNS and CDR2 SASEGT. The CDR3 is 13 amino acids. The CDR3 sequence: CASSDRGWGTQYF. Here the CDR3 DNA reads TGTGCCAGCAGTGACAGGGGATGGGGGACCCAGTACTTC.

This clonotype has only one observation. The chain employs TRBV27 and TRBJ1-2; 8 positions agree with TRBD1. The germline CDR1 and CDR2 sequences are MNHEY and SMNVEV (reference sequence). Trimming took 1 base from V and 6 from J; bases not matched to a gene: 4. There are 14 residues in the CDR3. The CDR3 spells CASSLLGTGDGYTF. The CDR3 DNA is TGTGCCAGCAGTTTATTAGGGACAGGCGATGGCTACACCTTC.

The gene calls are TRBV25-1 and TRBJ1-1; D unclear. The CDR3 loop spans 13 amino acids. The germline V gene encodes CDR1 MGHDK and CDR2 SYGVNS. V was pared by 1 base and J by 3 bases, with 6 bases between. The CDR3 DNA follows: TGTGCCAGCAGTGAATCTGGATACACTGAAGCTTTCTTT. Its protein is CASSESGYTEAFF.

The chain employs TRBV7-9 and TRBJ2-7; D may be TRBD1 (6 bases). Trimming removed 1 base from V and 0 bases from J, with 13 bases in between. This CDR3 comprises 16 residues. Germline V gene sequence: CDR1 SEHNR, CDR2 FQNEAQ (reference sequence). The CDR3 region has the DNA TGTGCCAGCAGCTTAGTAGGGACACCTGGCTCCTACGAGCAGTACTTC. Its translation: CASSLVGTPGSYEQYF.

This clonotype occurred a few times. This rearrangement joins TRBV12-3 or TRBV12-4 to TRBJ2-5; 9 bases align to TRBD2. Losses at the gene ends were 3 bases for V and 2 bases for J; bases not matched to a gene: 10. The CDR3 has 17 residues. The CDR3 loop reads CASSLVLAGLEQETQYF. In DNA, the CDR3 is TGTGCCAGCAGTTTGGTGCTAGCGGGGTTGGAGCAAGAGACCCAGTACTTC.

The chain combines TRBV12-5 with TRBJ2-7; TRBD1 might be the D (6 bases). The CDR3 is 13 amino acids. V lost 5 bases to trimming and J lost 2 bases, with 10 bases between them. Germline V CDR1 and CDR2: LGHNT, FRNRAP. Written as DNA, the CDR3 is TGTGCTAGTGGTCTGGACAGCCCCTACGAGCAGTACTTC. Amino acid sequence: CASGLDSPYEQYF.

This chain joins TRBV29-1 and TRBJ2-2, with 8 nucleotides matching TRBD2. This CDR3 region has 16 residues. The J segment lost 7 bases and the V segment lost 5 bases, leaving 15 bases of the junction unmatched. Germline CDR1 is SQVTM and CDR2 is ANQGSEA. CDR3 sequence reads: CSVPDPGLETVGELFF. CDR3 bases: TGCAGCGTTCCCGATCCGGGACTAGAAACCGTCGGGGAGCTGTTTTTT.

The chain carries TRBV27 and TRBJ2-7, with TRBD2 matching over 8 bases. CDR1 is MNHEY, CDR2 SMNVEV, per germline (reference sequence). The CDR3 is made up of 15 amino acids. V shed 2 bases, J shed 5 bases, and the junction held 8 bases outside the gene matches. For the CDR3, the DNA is TGTGCCAGCAGTTTAAGCAGCGGGACTAGTAACGAGCAGTACTTC. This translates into CASSLSSGTSNEQYF.

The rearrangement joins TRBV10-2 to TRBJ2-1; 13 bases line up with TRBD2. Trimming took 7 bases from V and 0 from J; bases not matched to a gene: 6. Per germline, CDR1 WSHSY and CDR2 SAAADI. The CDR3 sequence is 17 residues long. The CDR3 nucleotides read TGCGCCAGCATGGGGACTAGCGGGAAAAGCTCCTACAATGAGCAGTTCTTC. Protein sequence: CASMGTSGKSSYNEQFF.

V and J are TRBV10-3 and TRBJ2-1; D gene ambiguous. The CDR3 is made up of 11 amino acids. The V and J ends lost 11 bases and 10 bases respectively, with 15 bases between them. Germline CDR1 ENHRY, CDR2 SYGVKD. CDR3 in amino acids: CAANTGLEQFF. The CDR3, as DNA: TGTGCCGCTAATACCGGGCTGGAGCAGTTCTTC.

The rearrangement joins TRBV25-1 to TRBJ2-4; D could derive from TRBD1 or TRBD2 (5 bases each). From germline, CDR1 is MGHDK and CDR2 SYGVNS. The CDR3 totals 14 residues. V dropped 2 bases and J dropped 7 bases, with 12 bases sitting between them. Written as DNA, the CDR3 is TGTGCCAGCAGTGAAGTTGGGGGAGCGAACATTCAGTACTTC. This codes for CASSEVGGANIQYF. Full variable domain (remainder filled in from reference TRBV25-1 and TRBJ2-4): EADIYQTPRYLVIGTGKKITLECSQTMGHDKMYWYQQDPGMELHLIHYSYGVNSTEKGDLSSESTVSRIRTEHFPLTLESARPSHTSQYLCASSEVGGANIQYFGAGTRLSVL.

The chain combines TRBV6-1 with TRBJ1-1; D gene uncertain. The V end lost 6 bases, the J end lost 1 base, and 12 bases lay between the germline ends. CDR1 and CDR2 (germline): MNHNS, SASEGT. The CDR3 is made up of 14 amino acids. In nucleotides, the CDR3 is TGTGCCAGCAGGATCCCGGTTACGAACACTGAAGCTTTCTTT. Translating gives CASRIPVTNTEAFF.

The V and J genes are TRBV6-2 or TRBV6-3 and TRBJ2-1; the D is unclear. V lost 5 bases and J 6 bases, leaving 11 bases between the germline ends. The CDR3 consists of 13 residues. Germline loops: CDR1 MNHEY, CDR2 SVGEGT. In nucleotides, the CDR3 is TGTGCCAGCAGTCCACGACCCATCAATGAGCAGTTCTTC. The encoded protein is CASSPRPINEQFF.

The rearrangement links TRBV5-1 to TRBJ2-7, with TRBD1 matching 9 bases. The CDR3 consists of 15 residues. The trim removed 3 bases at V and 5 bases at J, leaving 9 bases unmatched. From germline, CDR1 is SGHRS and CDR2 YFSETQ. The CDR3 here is CASSSPGQGPHEQYF. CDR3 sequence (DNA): TGCGCCAGCAGCTCGCCGGGACAGGGTCCACACGAGCAGTACTTC.

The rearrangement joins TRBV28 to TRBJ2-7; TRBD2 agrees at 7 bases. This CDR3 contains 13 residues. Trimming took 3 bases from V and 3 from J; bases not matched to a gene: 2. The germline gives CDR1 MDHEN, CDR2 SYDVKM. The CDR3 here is CASSLGGFYEQYF. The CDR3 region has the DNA TGTGCCAGCAGTTTGGGGGGGTTCTACGAGCAGTACTTC.

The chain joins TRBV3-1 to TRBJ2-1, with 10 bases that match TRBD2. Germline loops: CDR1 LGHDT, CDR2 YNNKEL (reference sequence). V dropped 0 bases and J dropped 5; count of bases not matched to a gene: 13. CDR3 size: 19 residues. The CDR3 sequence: CASSQEWRASGRFDNEQFF. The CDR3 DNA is TGTGCCAGCAGCCAAGAATGGAGGGCTAGCGGGAGATTCGACAATGAGCAGTTCTTC.

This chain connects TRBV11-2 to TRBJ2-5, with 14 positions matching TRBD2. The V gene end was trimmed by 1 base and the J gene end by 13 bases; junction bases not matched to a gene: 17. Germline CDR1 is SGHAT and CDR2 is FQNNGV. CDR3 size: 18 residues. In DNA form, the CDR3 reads TGTGCCAGCAGCTTAGGACCGGGACTAGCGGGAGTGGGTACCTTTCTGTACTTC. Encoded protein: CASSLGPGLAGVGTFLYF.

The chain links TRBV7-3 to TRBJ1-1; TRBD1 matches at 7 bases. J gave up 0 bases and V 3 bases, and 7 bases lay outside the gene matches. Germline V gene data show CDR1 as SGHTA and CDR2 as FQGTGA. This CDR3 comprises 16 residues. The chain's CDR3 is CASSFNPGQMNTEAFF. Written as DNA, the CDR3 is TGTGCCAGCAGCTTCAATCCGGGACAGATGAACACTGAAGCTTTCTTT.

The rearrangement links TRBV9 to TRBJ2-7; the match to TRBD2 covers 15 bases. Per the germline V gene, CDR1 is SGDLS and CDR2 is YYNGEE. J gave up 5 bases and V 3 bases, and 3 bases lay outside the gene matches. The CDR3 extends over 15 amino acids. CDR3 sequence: CASSEGLAGGHEQYF. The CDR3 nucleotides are TGTGCCAGCAGCGAGGGACTAGCGGGAGGTCACGAGCAGTACTTC. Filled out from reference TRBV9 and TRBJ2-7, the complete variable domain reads DSGVTQTPKHLITATGQRVTLRCSPRSGDLSVYWYQQSLDQGLQFLIQYYNGEERAKGNILERFSAQQFPDLHSELNLSSLELGDSALYFCASSEGLAGGHEQYFGPGTRLTVT.

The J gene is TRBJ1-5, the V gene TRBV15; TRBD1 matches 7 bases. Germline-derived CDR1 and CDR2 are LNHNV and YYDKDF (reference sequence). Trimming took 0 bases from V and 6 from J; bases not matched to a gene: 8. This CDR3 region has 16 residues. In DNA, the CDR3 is TGTGCCACCAGCAGAGATGGGAAGGGGGCGGGTCAGCCCCAGCATTTT. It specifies CATSRDGKGAGQPQHF.

This CDR3 is CATSDWGTEDDTQYF. The CDR3 nucleotides read TGTGCCACCAGTGATTGGGGGACAGAGGACGATACGCAGTATTTT. The V and J genes are TRBV24-1 and TRBJ2-3; 7 bases align to TRBD1. The CDR3 consists of 15 residues. V was pared by 2 bases and J by 6 bases, with 7 bases of the junction left unmatched. CDR1 KGHDR and CDR2 SFDVKD come from the germline V gene.

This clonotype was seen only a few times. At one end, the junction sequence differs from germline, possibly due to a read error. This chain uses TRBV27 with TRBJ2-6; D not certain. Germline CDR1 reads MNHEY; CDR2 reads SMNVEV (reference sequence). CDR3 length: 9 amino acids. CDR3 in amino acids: CSGANVLTF. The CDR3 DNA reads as TGCTCTGGGGCCAACGTCCTGACTTTC. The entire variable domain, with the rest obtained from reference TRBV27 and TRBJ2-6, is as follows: EAQVTQNPRYLITVTGKKLTVTCSQNMNHEYMSWYRQDPGLGLRQIYYSMNVEVTDKGDVPEGYKVSRKEKRNFPLILESPSPNQTSLYFCSGANVLTFGAGSRLTVL.

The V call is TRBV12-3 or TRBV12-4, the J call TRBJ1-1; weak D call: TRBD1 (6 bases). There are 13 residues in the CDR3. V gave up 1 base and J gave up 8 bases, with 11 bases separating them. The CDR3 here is CASSLDWTDEAFF. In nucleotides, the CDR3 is TGTGCCAGCAGTTTAGATTGGACAGACGAAGCTTTCTTT.

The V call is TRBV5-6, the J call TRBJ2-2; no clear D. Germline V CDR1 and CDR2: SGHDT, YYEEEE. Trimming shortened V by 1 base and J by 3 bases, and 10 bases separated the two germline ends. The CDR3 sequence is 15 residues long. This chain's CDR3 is CASSLTHTYTGELFF. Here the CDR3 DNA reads TGTGCCAGCAGCTTGACGCACACGTACACCGGGGAGCTGTTTTTT.

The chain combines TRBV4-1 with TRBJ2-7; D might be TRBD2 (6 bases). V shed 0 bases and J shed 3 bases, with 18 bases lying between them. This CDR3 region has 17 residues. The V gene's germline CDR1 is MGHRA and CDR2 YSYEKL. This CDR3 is CASSQDLGDWGGYEQYF. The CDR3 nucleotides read TGCGCCAGCAGCCAAGATCTGGGGGACTGGGGCGGCTACGAGCAGTACTTC.

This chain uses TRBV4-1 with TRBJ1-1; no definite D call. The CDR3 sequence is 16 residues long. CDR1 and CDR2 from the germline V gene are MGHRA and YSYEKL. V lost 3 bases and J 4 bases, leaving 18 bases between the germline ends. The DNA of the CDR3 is TGCGCCAGCAGCCAGAGTAAGACCTCAGTGTCCACTGAAGCTTTCTTT. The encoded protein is CASSQSKTSVSTEAFF.

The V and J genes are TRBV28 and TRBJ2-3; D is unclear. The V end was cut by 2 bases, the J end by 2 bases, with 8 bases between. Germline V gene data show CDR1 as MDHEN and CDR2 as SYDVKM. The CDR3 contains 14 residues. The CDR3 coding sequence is TGTGCCAGCAGTTTAGATAAAATCACAGATACGCAGTATTTT. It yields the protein CASSLDKITDTQYF. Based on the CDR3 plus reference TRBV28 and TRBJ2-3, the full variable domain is DVKVTQSSRYLVKRTGEKVFLECVQDMDHENMFWYRQDPGLGLRLIYFSYDVKMKEKGDIPEGYSVSREKKERFSLILESASTNQTSMYLCASSLDKITDTQYFGPGTRLTVL.

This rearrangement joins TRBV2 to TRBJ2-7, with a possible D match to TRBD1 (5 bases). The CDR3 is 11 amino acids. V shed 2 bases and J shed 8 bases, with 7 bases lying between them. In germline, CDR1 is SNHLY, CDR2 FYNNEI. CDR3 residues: CASSEQGQQYF. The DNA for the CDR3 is TGTGCCAGCAGTGAACAGGGCCAGCAGTACTTC. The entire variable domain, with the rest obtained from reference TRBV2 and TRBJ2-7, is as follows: EPEVTQTPSHQVTQMGQEVILRCVPISNHLYFYWYRQILGQKVEFLVSFYNNEISEKSEIFDDQFSVERPDGSNFTLKIRSTKLEDSAMYFCASSEQGQQYFGPGTRLTVT.

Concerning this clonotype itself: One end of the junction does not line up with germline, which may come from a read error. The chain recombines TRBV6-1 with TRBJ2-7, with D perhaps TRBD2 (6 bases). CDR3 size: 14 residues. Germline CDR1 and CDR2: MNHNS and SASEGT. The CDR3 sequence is CASCEQEGLSEQYF. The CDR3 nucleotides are TGTGCCAGCTGTGAGCAGGAGGGGTTGAGCGAGCAGTACTTC.

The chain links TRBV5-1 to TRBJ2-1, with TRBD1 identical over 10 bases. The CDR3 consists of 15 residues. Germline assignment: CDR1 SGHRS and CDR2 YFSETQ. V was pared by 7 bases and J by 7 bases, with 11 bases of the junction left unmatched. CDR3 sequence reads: CASQDRGRGLNEQFF. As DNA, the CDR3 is TGCGCCAGCCAAGACAGGGGGCGCGGGTTGAATGAGCAGTTCTTC. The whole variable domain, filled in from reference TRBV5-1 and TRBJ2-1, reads KAGVTQTPRYLIKTRGQQVTLSCSPISGHRSVSWYQQTPGQGLQFLFEYFSETQRNKGNFPGRFSGRQFSNSRSEMNVSTLELGDSALYLCASQDRGRGLNEQFFGPGTRLTVL.